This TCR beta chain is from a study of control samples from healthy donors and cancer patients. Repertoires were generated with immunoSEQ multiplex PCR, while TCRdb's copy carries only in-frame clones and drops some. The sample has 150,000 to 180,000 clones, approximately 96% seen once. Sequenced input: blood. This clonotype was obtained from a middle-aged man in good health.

CDR3 amino acids: CASSPIQGTEAFF. In DNA form, the CDR3 reads TGTGCCAGCAGTCCCATCCAGGGGACTGAAGCTTTCTTT. The chain uses TRBV6-5 and TRBJ1-1, with a tentative D call TRBD1 (6 bases). The germline V gene has CDR1 MNHEY and CDR2 SVGAGI. The V gene lost 5 bases and the J gene lost 5 bases, with 12 bases spanning the gap. This CDR3 has 13 residues.